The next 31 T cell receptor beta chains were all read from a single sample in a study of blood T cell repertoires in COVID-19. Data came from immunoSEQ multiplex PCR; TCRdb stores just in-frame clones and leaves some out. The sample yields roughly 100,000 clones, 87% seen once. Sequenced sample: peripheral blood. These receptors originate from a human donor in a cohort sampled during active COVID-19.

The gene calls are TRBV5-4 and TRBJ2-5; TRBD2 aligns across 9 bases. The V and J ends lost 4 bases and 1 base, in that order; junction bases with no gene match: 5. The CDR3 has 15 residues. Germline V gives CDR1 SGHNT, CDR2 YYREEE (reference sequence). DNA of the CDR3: TGTGCCAGCAGCCCCGGGACTAGCACCCAAGAGACCCAGTACTTC. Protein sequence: CASSPGTSTQETQYF.

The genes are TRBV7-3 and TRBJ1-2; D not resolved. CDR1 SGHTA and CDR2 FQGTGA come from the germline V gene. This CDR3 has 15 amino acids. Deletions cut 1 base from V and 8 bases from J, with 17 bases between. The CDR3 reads CASSLMSGSRRGYTF. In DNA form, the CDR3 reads TGTGCCAGCAGCTTAATGTCGGGGAGCCGCCGAGGCTACACCTTC.

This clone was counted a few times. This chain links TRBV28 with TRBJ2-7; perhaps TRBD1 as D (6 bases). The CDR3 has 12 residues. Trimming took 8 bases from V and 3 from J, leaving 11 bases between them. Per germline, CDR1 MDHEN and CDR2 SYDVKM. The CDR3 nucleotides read TGTGCCAGCGGGACACAAGACTACGAGCAGTACTTC. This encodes CASGTQDYEQYF.

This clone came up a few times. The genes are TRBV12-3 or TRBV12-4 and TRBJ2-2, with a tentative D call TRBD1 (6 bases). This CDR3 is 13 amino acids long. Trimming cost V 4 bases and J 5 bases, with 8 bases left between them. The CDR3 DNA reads TGTGCCAGCAGTTCAGACAGGACCGGGGAGCTGTTTTTT. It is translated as CASSSDRTGELFF.

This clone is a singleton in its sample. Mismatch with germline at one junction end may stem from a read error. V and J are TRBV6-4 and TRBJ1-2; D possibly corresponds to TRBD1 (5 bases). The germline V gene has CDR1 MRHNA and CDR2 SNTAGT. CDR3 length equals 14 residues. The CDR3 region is CASSEGGAYYSYTF. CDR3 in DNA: TGTGCCAGCAGTGAGGGGGGTGCTTACTATAGCTACACCTTC.

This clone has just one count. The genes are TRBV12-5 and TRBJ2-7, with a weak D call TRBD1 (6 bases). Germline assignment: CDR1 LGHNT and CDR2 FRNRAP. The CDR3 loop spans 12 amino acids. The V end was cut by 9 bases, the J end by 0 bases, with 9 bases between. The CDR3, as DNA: TGTGCTAGCACAGGGACCTCCTACGAGCAGTACTTC. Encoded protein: CASTGTSYEQYF. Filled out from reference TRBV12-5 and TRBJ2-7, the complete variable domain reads DARVTQTPRHKVTEMGQEVTMRCQPILGHNTVFWYRQTMMQGLELLAYFRNRAPLDDSGMPKDRFSAEMPDATLATLKIQPSEPRDSAVYFCASTGTSYEQYFGPGTRLTVT.

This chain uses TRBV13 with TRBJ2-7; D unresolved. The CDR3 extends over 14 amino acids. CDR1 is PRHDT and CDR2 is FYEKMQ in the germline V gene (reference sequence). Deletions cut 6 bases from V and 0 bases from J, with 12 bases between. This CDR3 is CASRNSESSYEQYF. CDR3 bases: TGTGCCAGCAGGAATAGTGAGAGCTCCTACGAGCAGTACTTC.

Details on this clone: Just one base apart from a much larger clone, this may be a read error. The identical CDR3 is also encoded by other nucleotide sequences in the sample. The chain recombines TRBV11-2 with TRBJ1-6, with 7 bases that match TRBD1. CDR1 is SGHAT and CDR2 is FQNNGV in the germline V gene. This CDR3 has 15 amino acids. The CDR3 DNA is TGTGCCAGCAGCCCAGGGGGGAGGAATAATTCACCCCTTCACTTT. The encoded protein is CASSPGGRNNSPLHF.

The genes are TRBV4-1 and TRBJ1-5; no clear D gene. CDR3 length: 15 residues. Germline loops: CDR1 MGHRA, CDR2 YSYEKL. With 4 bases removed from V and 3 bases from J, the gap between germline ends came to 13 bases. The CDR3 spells CASSPPGAVNQPQHF. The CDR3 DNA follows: TGCGCCAGCAGCCCACCGGGAGCGGTCAATCAGCCCCAGCATTTT.

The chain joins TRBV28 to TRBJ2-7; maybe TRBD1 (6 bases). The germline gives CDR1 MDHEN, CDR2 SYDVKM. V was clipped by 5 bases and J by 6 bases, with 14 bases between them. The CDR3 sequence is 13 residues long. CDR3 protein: CASSKGDTSEQYF. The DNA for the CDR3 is TGTGCCAGCAGTAAAGGGGACACCTCCGAGCAGTACTTC.

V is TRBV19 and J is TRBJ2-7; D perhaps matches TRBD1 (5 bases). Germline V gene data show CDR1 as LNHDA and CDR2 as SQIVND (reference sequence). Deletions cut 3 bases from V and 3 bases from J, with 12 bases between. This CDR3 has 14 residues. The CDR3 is CASSIRGRDYEQYF. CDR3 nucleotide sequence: TGTGCCAGTAGTATTAGGGGCAGAGACTACGAGCAGTACTTC.

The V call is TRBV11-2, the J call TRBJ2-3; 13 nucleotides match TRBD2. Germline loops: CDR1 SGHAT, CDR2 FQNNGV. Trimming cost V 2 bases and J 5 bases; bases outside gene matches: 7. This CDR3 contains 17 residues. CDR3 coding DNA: TGTGCCAGCAGCTTACAACGGACTAGCGGGGGAGGAGATACGCAGTATTTT. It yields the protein CASSLQRTSGGGDTQYF.

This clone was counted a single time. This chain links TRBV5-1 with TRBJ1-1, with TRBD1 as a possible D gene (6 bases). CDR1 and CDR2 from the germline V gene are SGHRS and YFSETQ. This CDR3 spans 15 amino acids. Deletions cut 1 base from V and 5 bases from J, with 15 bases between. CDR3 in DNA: TGCGCCAGCAGCTTGTTTGCGGACAGAGGGACTGAAGCTTTCTTT. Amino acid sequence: CASSLFADRGTEAFF.

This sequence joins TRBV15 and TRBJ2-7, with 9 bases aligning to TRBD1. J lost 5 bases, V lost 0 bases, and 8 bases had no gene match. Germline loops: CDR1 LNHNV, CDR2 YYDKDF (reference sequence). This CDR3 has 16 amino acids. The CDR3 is CATSRDKGTGLHEQYF. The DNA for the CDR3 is TGTGCCACCAGCAGAGATAAAGGGACAGGGCTCCACGAGCAGTACTTC.

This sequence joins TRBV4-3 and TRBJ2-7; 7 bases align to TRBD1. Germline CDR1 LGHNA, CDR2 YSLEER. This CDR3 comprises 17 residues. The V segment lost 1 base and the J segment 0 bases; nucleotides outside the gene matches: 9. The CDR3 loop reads CASSQAIRGMASYEQYF. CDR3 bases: TGCGCCAGCAGCCAAGCAATCAGGGGGATGGCCTCCTACGAGCAGTACTTC.

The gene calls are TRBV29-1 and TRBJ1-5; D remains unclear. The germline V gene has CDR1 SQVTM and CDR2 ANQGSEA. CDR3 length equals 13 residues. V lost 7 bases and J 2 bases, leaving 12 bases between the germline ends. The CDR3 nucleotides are TGCAGCGCCCTCCCGGGAGGCAATCAGCCCCAGCATTTT. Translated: CSALPGGNQPQHF.

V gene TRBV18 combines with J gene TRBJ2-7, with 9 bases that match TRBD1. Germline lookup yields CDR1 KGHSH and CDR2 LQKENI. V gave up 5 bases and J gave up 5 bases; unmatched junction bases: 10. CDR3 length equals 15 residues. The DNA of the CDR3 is TGTGCCAGCTCATCGGCCGGGACAGGGCGTCACGAGCAGTACTTC. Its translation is CASSSAGTGRHEQYF.

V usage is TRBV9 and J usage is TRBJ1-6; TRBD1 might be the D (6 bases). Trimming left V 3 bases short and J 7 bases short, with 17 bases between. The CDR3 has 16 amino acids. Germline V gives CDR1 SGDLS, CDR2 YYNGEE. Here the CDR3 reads CASSGGGIARNSPLHF. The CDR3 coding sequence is TGTGCCAGCAGCGGAGGGGGAATTGCGCGGAATTCACCCCTCCACTTT.

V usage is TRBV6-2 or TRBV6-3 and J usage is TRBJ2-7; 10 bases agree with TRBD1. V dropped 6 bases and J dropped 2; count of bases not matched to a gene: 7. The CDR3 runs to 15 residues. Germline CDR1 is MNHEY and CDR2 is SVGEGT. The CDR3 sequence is CASSRRDRGPYEQYF. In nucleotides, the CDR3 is TGTGCCAGCAGCCGCCGGGACAGGGGTCCCTACGAGCAGTACTTC.

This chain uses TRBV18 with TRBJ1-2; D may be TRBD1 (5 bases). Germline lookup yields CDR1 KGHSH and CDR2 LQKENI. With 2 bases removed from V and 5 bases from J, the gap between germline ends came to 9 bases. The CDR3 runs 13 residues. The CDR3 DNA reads TGTGCCAGCTCACCAGCAACAGGTTATGGCTACACCTTC. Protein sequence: CASSPATGYGYTF.

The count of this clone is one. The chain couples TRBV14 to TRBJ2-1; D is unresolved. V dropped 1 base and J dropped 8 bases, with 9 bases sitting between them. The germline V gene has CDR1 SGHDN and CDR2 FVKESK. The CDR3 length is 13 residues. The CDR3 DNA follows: TGTGCCAGCAGCCAAGCACAGATCTATGAGCAGTTCTTC. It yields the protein CASSQAQIYEQFF.

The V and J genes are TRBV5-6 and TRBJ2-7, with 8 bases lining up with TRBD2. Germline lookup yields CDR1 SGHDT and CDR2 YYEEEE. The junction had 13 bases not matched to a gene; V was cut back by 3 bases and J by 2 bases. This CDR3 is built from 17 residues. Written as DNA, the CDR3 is TGTGCCAGCAGCTGGGGTGGGAGGGCGGGGGGCGCCTACGAGCAGTACTTC. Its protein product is CASSWGGRAGGAYEQYF.

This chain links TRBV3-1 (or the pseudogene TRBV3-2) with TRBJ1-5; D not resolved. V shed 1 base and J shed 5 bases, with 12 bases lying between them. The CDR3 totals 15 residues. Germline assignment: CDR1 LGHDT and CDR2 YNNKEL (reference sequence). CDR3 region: CASSQVPGGHQPQHF. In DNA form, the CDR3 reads TGTGCCAGCAGCCAAGTGCCAGGTGGTCATCAGCCCCAGCATTTT.

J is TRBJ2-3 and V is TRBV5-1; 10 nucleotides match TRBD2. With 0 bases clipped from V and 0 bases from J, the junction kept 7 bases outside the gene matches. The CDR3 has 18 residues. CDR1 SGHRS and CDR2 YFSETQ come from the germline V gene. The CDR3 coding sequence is TGCGCCAGCAGCTTGGAGGCTAGCGGGGGCCCTAGCACAGATACGCAGTATTTT. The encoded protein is CASSLEASGGPSTDTQYF.

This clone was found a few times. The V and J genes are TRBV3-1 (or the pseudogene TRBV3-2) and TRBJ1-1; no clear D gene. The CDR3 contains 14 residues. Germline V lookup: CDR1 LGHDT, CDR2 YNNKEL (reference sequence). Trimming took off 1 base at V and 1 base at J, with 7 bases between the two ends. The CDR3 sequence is CASSQGLGNTEAFF. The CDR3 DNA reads TGTGCCAGCAGCCAAGGACTAGGGAACACTGAAGCTTTCTTT.

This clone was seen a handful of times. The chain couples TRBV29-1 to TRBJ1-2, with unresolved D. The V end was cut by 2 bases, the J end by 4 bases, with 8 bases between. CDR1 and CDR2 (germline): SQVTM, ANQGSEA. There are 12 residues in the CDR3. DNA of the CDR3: TGCAGCGTTGAAAACCACAGCTATGGCTACACCTTC. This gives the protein CSVENHSYGYTF.

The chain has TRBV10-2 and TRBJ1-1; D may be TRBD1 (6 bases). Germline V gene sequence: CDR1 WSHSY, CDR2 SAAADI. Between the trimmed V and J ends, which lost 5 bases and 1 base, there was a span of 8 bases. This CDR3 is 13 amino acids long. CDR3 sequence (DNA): TGCGCCAGCAGTCTACAGGGGAACACTGAAGCTTTCTTT. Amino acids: CASSLQGNTEAFF.

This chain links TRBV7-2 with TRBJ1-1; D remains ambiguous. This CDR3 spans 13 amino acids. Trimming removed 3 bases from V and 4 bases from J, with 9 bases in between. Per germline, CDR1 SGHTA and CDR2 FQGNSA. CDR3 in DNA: TGTGCCAGCAGCTTGAGTCGGGGCACTGAAGCTTTCTTT. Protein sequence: CASSLSRGTEAFF. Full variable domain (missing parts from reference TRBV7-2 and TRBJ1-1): GAGVSQSPSNKVTEKGKDVELRCDPISGHTALYWYRQSLGQGLEFLIYFQGNSAPDKSGLPSDRFSAERTGGSVSTLTIQRTQQEDSAVYLCASSLSRGTEAFFGQGTRLTVV.

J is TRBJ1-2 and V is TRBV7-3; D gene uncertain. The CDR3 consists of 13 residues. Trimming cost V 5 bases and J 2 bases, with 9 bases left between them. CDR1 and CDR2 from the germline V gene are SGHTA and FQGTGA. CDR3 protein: CASSRAGNYGYTF. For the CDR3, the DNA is TGTGCCAGCAGCCGGGCGGGGAACTATGGCTACACCTTC.

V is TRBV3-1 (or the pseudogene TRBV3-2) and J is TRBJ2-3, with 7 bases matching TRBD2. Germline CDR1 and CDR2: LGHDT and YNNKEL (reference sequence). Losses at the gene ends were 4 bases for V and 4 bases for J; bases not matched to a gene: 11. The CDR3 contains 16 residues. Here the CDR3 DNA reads TGTGCCAGCAGCCCCCGTGGACTAGTAGGGGCAGATACGCAGTATTTT. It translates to CASSPRGLVGADTQYF.

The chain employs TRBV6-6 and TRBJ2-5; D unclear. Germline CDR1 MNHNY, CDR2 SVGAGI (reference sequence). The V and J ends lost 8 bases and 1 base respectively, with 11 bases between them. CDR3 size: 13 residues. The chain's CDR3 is CASQVQVQETQYF. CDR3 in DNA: TGTGCCAGCCAGGTGCAAGTCCAAGAGACCCAGTACTTC.